These T cell receptor beta chains were read from a single sample in a study of cytomegalovirus exposure and HLA in healthy donors. The method was immunoSEQ multiplex PCR; TCRdb's version includes in-frame clones alone and lacks a portion of them. The repertoire has around 190,000 clones, around 80% of them found once; the top ten carry around 1.2%. Input material: PBMCs. These receptors all stem from a woman aged 25 to 39 in good health and CMV-seronegative. Each CDR3 is given with its conserved first and last residue. Fields, in order: J gene, D gene, clone size, V gene, CDR3 protein, CDR3 DNA. The D gene is left open where the match is weak. Clone size is shown for a subset of rows, as once, few, many or a class of expanded clone.

J: TRBJ2-7
D: TRBD2
size: -
V: TRBV7-9
CDR3: CASSSGLAHAGEQYF
DNA: TGTGCCAGCAGCTCCGGACTAGCGCACGCGGGCGAGCAGTACTTC

J: TRBJ1-5
D: TRBD1
size: -
V: TRBV30
CDR3: CAWSVRQGAGQPQHF
DNA: TGTGCCTGGAGTGTACGGCAGGGGGCAGGGCAGCCCCAGCATTTT

J: TRBJ1-5
D: TRBD1
size: once
V: TRBV5-6
CDR3: CASSPNRGGQPQHF
DNA: TGTGCCAGCAGCCCTAACAGGGGGGGGCAGCCCCAGCATTTT

J: TRBJ1-4
D: -
size: -
V: TRBV6-5
CDR3: CASSLGSGEKLFF
DNA: TGTGCCAGCAGTTTAGGATCGGGAGAAAAACTGTTTTTT

J: TRBJ2-1
D: TRBD2
size: -
V: TRBV28
CDR3: CASRITSGNYNEQFF
DNA: TGTGCCAGCAGAATTACTAGCGGGAACTACAATGAGCAGTTCTTC

J: TRBJ1-2
D: -
size: many
V: TRBV4-2
CDR3: CASSQSVGGQVYGYTF
DNA: TGTGCCAGCAGCCAATCCGTGGGGGGGCAGGTCTATGGCTACACCTTC

J: TRBJ1-6
D: -
size: -
V: TRBV4-2
CDR3: CASRQSQAVSSYNSPLHF
DNA: TGTGCCAGCAGACAAAGCCAGGCAGTGAGCTCCTATAATTCACCCCTCCACTTT

J: TRBJ2-5
D: TRBD2
size: -
V: TRBV5-1
CDR3: CASSYGTSGSVLRETQYF
DNA: TGCGCCAGCAGCTACGGGACTAGCGGGAGTGTGCTCCGAGAGACCCAGTACTTC

J: TRBJ1-1
D: TRBD1
size: -
V: TRBV5-1
CDR3: CASSDTGGPRKAFF
DNA: TGCGCCAGCAGCGATACAGGGGGTCCTAGGAAAGCTTTCTTT

J: TRBJ2-5
D: -
size: few
V: TRBV5-6
CDR3: CASSLALPGDGGYQETQYF
DNA: TGTGCCAGCAGCTTGGCCCTGCCAGGTGACGGTGGGTACCAAGAGACCCAGTACTTC

J: TRBJ2-7
D: -
size: -
V: TRBV5-1
CDR3: CASSRIQVSYEQYF
DNA: TGCGCCAGCTCCCGTATCCAGGTATCCTACGAGCAGTACTTC

J: TRBJ1-2
D: -
size: few
V: TRBV5-1
CDR3: CASSLDGKGYYGYTF
DNA: TGCGCCAGCAGCTTGGACGGGAAGGGTTACTATGGCTACACCTTC

J: TRBJ1-2
D: TRBD1
size: -
V: TRBV28
CDR3: CASNQGARVYGYTF
DNA: TGTGCCAGCAACCAGGGGGCGAGGGTTTATGGCTACACCTTC

J: TRBJ1-2
D: -
size: few
V: TRBV27
CDR3: CASSDRRANYGYTF
DNA: TGTGCCAGCAGTGATAGGAGAGCTAACTATGGCTACACCTTC

J: TRBJ2-5
D: TRBD2
size: -
V: TRBV2
CDR3: CASHTTSGGVETQYF
DNA: TGTGCCAGCCATACCACTAGCGGGGGAGTAGAGACCCAGTACTTC

J: TRBJ2-5
D: -
size: -
V: TRBV10-3
CDR3: CATGEGEETQYF
DNA: TGTGCCACTGGGGAGGGGGAAGAGACCCAGTACTTC

J: TRBJ2-1
D: TRBD1
size: -
V: TRBV5-1
CDR3: CASSLGGTGFDNEQFF
DNA: TGCGCCAGCAGCTTGGGCGGGACAGGATTTGACAATGAGCAGTTCTTC

J: TRBJ1-4
D: -
size: once
V: TRBV5-8
CDR3: CASSPGSATNEKLFF
DNA: TGTGCCAGCAGTCCAGGGTCTGCAACTAATGAAAAACTGTTTTTT

J: TRBJ1-2
D: TRBD1
size: -
V: TRBV28
CDR3: CASSRGQGTTF
DNA: TGTGCCAGCAGCCGAGGACAGGGGACCACCTTC

J: TRBJ2-7
D: TRBD2
size: -
V: TRBV9
CDR3: CASSVSRGLGDAEQYF
DNA: TGTGCCAGCAGCGTCTCCCGGGGACTAGGAGACGCCGAGCAGTACTTC

J: TRBJ1-3
D: -
size: -
V: TRBV5-1
CDR3: CASSLATGSSGNTIYF
DNA: TGCGCCAGCAGCTTGGCCACGGGGTCCTCTGGAAACACCATATATTTT

J: TRBJ1-4
D: -
size: -
V: TRBV11-2
CDR3: CASSPTTNEKLFF
DNA: TGTGCCAGCAGCCCCACAACTAATGAAAAACTGTTTTTT

J: TRBJ2-1
D: -
size: many
V: TRBV5-6
CDR3: CASSYGGARPYNEQFF
DNA: TGTGCCAGCAGCTATGGCGGGGCCAGGCCCTACAATGAGCAGTTCTTC

J: TRBJ2-7
D: TRBD1
size: -
V: TRBV7-2
CDR3: CASSSTGGVHYEQYF
DNA: TGTGCCAGCAGTTCAACAGGGGGCGTACATTACGAGCAGTACTTC

J: TRBJ1-2
D: -
size: -
V: TRBV11-2
CDR3: CASSLGSRNYGYTF
DNA: TGTGCCAGCAGCTTAGGGAGCAGAAACTATGGCTACACCTTC

J: TRBJ2-1
D: TRBD1
size: -
V: TRBV5-1
CDR3: CASSFGQGYNEQFF
DNA: TGCGCCAGCAGCTTCGGACAGGGCTACAATGAGCAGTTCTTC

J: TRBJ2-2
D: TRBD1
size: -
V: TRBV29-1
CDR3: CSVQQGAGTGELFF
DNA: TGCAGCGTACAACAGGGGGCGGGCACCGGGGAGCTGTTTTTT

J: TRBJ2-1
D: TRBD2
size: few
V: TRBV11-3
CDR3: CASSPSTLAGGPYNEQFF
DNA: TGTGCCAGCAGCCCATCAACTCTAGCGGGAGGGCCGTACAATGAGCAGTTCTTC

J: TRBJ1-2
D: TRBD1
size: -
V: TRBV19
CDR3: CASNGDREVSGYTF
DNA: TGTGCCAGTAATGGTGACAGGGAAGTAAGTGGCTACACCTTC

J: TRBJ2-1
D: TRBD1
size: -
V: TRBV7-9
CDR3: CASSSGQGAASEQFF
DNA: TGTGCCAGCAGCTCCGGACAGGGGGCAGCTAGTGAGCAGTTCTTC

J: TRBJ2-1
D: -
size: few
V: TRBV5-5
CDR3: CASSLSTSSYNEQFF
DNA: TGTGCCAGCAGCTTGTCCACCAGCTCCTACAATGAGCAGTTCTTC

J: TRBJ2-6
D: TRBD1
size: once
V: TRBV27
CDR3: CASRTTGEGANVLTF
DNA: TGTGCCAGCAGAACGACAGGGGAGGGGGCCAACGTCCTGACTTTC

J: TRBJ1-5
D: TRBD1
size: -
V: TRBV6-1
CDR3: CASNQGELQPQHF
DNA: TGTGCCAGCAACCAGGGGGAACTTCAGCCCCAGCATTTT

J: TRBJ2-7
D: TRBD2
size: -
V: TRBV6-5
CDR3: CASSYSTLAVEQYF
DNA: TGTGCCAGCAGTTACTCGACCCTAGCGGTTGAGCAGTACTTC

J: TRBJ1-2
D: -
size: many
V: TRBV28
CDR3: CASSFTSYLADYGYTF
DNA: TGTGCCAGCAGTTTCACCTCTTACCTTGCAGACTATGGCTACACCTTC

J: TRBJ1-1
D: -
size: few
V: TRBV25-1
CDR3: CASSWGGEAFF
DNA: TGTGCCAGCAGTTGGGGCGGTGAAGCTTTCTTT

J: TRBJ2-2
D: -
size: -
V: TRBV7-2
CDR3: CASSFVGNTGELFF
DNA: TGTGCCAGCAGCTTCGTGGGCAACACCGGGGAGCTGTTTTTT

J: TRBJ2-7
D: -
size: once
V: TRBV4-2
CDR3: CASSQTEGSVGYEQYF
DNA: TGTGCCAGCAGCCAAACCGAGGGTAGTGTTGGCTACGAGCAGTACTTC

J: TRBJ1-1
D: -
size: -
V: TRBV6-1
CDR3: CASSETSPGHYTEAFF
DNA: TGTGCCAGCAGTGAAACCTCTCCGGGACACTACACTGAAGCTTTCTTT

J: TRBJ1-6
D: -
size: -
V: TRBV18
CDR3: CASSRGIGGSPLHF
DNA: TGTGCCAGCTCACGTGGGATCGGAGGTTCACCCCTCCACTTT

J: TRBJ1-2
D: -
size: few
V: TRBV7-8
CDR3: CASSLGGAYGYTF
DNA: TGTGCCAGCAGCTTAGGAGGAGCCTATGGCTACACCTTC

J: TRBJ2-7
D: TRBD2
size: -
V: TRBV5-1
CDR3: CASSWGTSGRGTYEQYF
DNA: TGCGCCAGCAGCTGGGGGACTAGCGGGAGAGGAACCTACGAGCAGTACTTC

J: TRBJ1-2
D: -
size: -
V: TRBV11-2
CDR3: CASSLVRGGYTF
DNA: TGTGCCAGCAGCTTAGTAAGGGGTGGCTACACCTTC

J: TRBJ1-1
D: TRBD1
size: -
V: TRBV19
CDR3: CASSTGQGGAEAFF
DNA: TGTGCCAGTAGTACTGGACAGGGGGGGGCTGAAGCTTTCTTT

J: TRBJ2-6
D: -
size: -
V: TRBV29-1
CDR3: CSVKDRSYSGANVLTF
DNA: TGCAGCGTCAAAGACAGGTCCTACTCTGGGGCCAACGTCCTGACTTTC

J: TRBJ2-7
D: TRBD2
size: -
V: TRBV27
CDR3: CASSSQGTSSYEQYF
DNA: TGTGCCAGCAGTTCCCAGGGGACTAGCAGCTACGAGCAGTACTTC

J: TRBJ2-7
D: -
size: -
V: TRBV6-1
CDR3: CVSGDSSYEQYF
DNA: TGTGTCAGCGGGGACAGCTCCTACGAGCAGTACTTC

J: TRBJ2-7
D: -
size: -
V: TRBV7-2
CDR3: CASSLALDYEQYF
DNA: TGTGCCAGCAGCTTAGCACTCGACTACGAGCAGTACTTC

J: TRBJ2-1
D: TRBD2
size: -
V: TRBV10-3
CDR3: CAISGGTISYNEQFF
DNA: TGTGCCATCAGTGGAGGGACTATATCCTACAATGAGCAGTTCTTC

J: TRBJ1-6
D: -
size: -
V: TRBV6-4
CDR3: CASSDNSNSPLHF
DNA: TGTGCCAGCAGTGACAACAGTAATTCACCCCTCCACTTT

J: TRBJ2-5
D: TRBD1
size: -
V: TRBV9
CDR3: CASSVGWGRGRETQYF
DNA: TGTGCCAGCAGCGTAGGGTGGGGCAGGGGGCGAGAGACCCAGTACTTC

J: TRBJ1-5
D: TRBD1
size: -
V: TRBV12-5
CDR3: CASEGAGYHQPQHF
DNA: TGTGCTTCTGAGGGGGCGGGTTATCATCAGCCCCAGCATTTT

J: TRBJ2-5
D: TRBD1
size: few
V: TRBV2
CDR3: CANPSDRAQETQYF
DNA: TGTGCCAACCCCTCGGACAGGGCCCAAGAGACCCAGTACTTC

J: TRBJ2-7
D: -
size: -
V: TRBV4-1
CDR3: CASSQAGGQGYEQYF
DNA: TGCGCCAGCAGCCAAGCGGGGGGCCAAGGGTACGAGCAGTACTTC

J: TRBJ1-2
D: TRBD1
size: -
V: TRBV19
CDR3: CASTQGEGYTF
DNA: TGTGCCAGTACCCAGGGGGAGGGCTACACCTTC